Below are 9 T cell receptor beta chains sequenced from a single sample in a study of T cell changes during pregnancy in multiple sclerosis. Measured with immunoSEQ multiplex PCR; TCRdb has only the in-frame clones, and not every one. Of around 30,000 clones listed, approximately 90% are singletons. Here the sequenced sample was CD8+ T cells from peripheral blood mononuclear cells, taken before pregnancy. All receptors derive from a female donor with multiple sclerosis, enrolled in a pregnancy study.

This clone has a single count. J is TRBJ2-5 and V is TRBV5-6; 7 nucleotides align to TRBD2. V lost 4 bases and J lost 0; bases outside the gene matches: 9. The CDR3 sequence is 16 residues long. Germline values: CDR1 SGHDT, CDR2 YYEEEE. In DNA form, the CDR3 reads TGTGCCAGCAGCCCCTCTAGCGGATGGTACCAAGAGACCCAGTACTTC. Encoded protein: CASSPSSGWYQETQYF.

Worth noting for this clone: A junction end diverges from the germline sequence, so it may reflect a read error. The gene calls are TRBV6-6 and TRBJ1-1; no clear D gene. CDR1 is MNHNY and CDR2 is SVGAGI in the germline V gene (reference sequence). CDR3 length: 13 amino acids. CDR3 nucleotide sequence: TGTGCCAGCAGTTACTCACATAACAATGAAGCTTTCTTT. Protein: CASSYSHNNEAFF.

J is TRBJ2-1 and V is TRBV29-1; 8 nucleotides match TRBD2. The V segment lost 2 bases and the J segment 6 bases; nucleotides outside the gene matches: 6. The CDR3 totals 14 residues. Germline V gives CDR1 SQVTM, CDR2 ANQGSEA. CDR3 DNA: TGCAGCGTTGAATGGCGGGAGGCGTTCAATGAGCAGTTCTTC. This gives the protein CSVEWREAFNEQFF.

The chain uses TRBV16 and TRBJ2-7, with 7 bases lining up with TRBD2. The germline V gene has CDR1 KGHSY and CDR2 FQNENV. Unmatched junction bases numbered 9, after V lost 0 bases and J lost 1 base. The CDR3 has 17 amino acids. DNA for the CDR3: TGTGCCAGCAGCCAATCCCCCCCGTGGGAGGGGTCCTACGAGCAGTACTTC. This translates into CASSQSPPWEGSYEQYF.

Only a few counts were recorded for this clone. This chain uses TRBV6-4 with TRBJ2-1; 7 positions match TRBD2. The CDR3 runs 15 residues. Germline V CDR1 and CDR2: MRHNA, SNTAGT. The V gene end was trimmed by 0 bases and the J gene end by 3 bases; junction bases not matched to a gene: 2. The chain's CDR3 is CASSDSASGYNEQFF. The CDR3 nucleotides are TGTGCCAGCAGTGACTCGGCTAGCGGCTACAATGAGCAGTTCTTC.

This clone came up once. The chain joins TRBV14 to TRBJ2-1, with 7 bases aligning to TRBD2. Germline values: CDR1 SGHDN, CDR2 FVKESK. After removal of 5 bases from V and 9 bases from J, the junction contained 7 bases not matched to a gene. There are 13 residues in the CDR3. Here the CDR3 DNA reads TGTGCCAGCAGCTATGGGACTATAAGTGAGCAGTTCTTC. It encodes CASSYGTISEQFF. The full variable domain, completed using reference TRBV14 and TRBJ2-1, is EAGVTQFPSHSVIEKGQTVTLRCDPISGHDNLYWYRRVMGKEIKFLLHFVKESKQDESGMPNNRFLAERTGGTYSTLKVQPAELEDSGVYFCASSYGTISEQFFGPGTRLTVL.

The chain uses TRBV6-5 and TRBJ2-1; TRBD1 matches 9 bases. CDR1 is MNHEY, CDR2 SVGAGI, per germline. V dropped 1 base and J dropped 5; count of bases not matched to a gene: 3. The CDR3 sequence is 15 residues long. The CDR3 region has the DNA TGTGCCAGCAGTTACTTCCGGACAGGGGACAATGAGCAGTTCTTC. It codes for CASSYFRTGDNEQFF.

V and J are TRBV5-4 and TRBJ1-1; 8 bases match TRBD1. V gave up 3 bases and J gave up 3 bases; unmatched junction bases: 7. CDR1 is SGHNT and CDR2 is YYREEE in the germline V gene (reference sequence). The CDR3 has 15 amino acids. As DNA, the CDR3 is TGTGCCAGCAGCTCGGACAGGGAGAAAGACACTGAAGCTTTCTTT. This codes for CASSSDREKDTEAFF.

Here the CDR3 reads CASSLALGPYEQYF. The CDR3 DNA is TGTGCCAGCAGCTTAGCGCTGGGGCCTTACGAGCAGTACTTC. The V and J genes are TRBV7-9 and TRBJ2-7, with a possible D match to TRBD1 (5 bases). Germline-derived CDR1 and CDR2 are SEHNR and FQNEAQ (reference sequence). V was pared by 0 bases and J by 4 bases, with 10 bases between. CDR3 size: 14 residues.